Each of the 27 T cell receptor beta chains below was sequenced from the same sample in a study of CXCR3-negative and CXCR3-positive naive CD8 T cells. These receptors' antigens are unknown. Through 5' RACE with UMI labels, the TRB cDNA libraries were prepared. TCRdb reprocessed the 5' RACE reads and reports one entry per CDR3 protein, with no DNA. This sample's table has roughly 6,800 distinct CDR3 sequences. General study results and limits: CXCR3-negative naive cells had less hydrophobic TRB CDR3s than did CXCR3-positive naive cells.

Material: naive CXCR3+ CD8+ T cells from blood. Subset specified: CD45RO-CCR7+CD27+CD95- naive CD8+ T cells expressing CXCR3 (TNR3+). All receptors derive from a human donor in good health. Some clones in this sample may be carry-over from other donors' samples.

This chain connects TRBV13 to TRBJ1-2; as DNA is missing, the TRBD1 call by TCRdb cannot be tested. Per germline, CDR1 PRHDT and CDR2 FYEKMQ (reference sequence). The CDR3 sequence is 15 residues long. This chain's CDR3 is CASSHTGQGEYGYTF. The variable domain in full, completed from reference TRBV13 and TRBJ1-2, reads AAGVIQSPRHLIKEKRETATLKCYPIPRHDTVYWYQQGPGQDPQFLISFYEKMQSDKGSIPDRFSAQQFSDYHSELNMSSLELGDSALYFCASSHTGQGEYGYTFGSGTRLTVV.

The V call is TRBV28, the J call TRBJ2-5; TCRdb proposes TRBD1, but this gene call is untestable without DNA. Germline V lookup: CDR1 MDHEN, CDR2 SYDVKM. This CDR3 comprises 18 residues. CDR3 residues: CASSLTPPRDMDQETQYF.

The genes are TRBV10-3 and TRBJ1-2; no DNA is available, so the TRBD1 call from TCRdb remains unchecked. The CDR3 is 15 amino acids. CDR1 and CDR2 from the germline V gene are ENHRY and SYGVKD. The CDR3 protein is CAISESMGHNYGYTF.

The chain is built from TRBV4-1 and TRBJ1-2; the TCRdb call, TRBD1, lacks DNA for checking. There are 13 residues in the CDR3. Germline V gene lookup returns CDR1 MGHRA and CDR2 YSYEKL. The CDR3 sequence is CASSFPGDRDYTF.

V and J are TRBV23-1 and TRBJ2-7. TRBV23-1 is flagged as an ORF with uncertain function. This CDR3 is built from 13 residues. The CDR3 protein is CASSQKGSSKQYF.

This CDR3 is CASSPPSWRDEQYF. This chain links TRBV28 with TRBJ2-7; without DNA, the TCRdb call of TRBD2 cannot be checked. The CDR3 sequence is 14 residues long. Germline V gene data show CDR1 as MDHEN and CDR2 as SYDVKM.

CDR3 residues: CASSLEIQSRQETQYF. The chain employs TRBV7-8 and TRBJ2-5. Germline V gene lookup returns CDR1 SGHVS and CDR2 FQNEAQ. The length of the CDR3 is 16 residues. The variable domain in full, completed from reference TRBV7-8 and TRBJ2-5, reads GAGVSQSPRYKVAKRGQDVALRCDPISGHVSLFWYQQALGQGPEFLTYFQNEAQLDKSGLPSDRFFAERPEGSVSTLKIQRTQQEDSAVYLCASSLEIQSRQETQYFGPGTRLLVL.

By frequency, this clonotype registers medium-sized. V gene TRBV10-3 combines with J gene TRBJ2-1. The CDR3 consists of 16 residues. Germline V CDR1 and CDR2: ENHRY, SYGVKD. CDR3 loop: CAISGKTSDSYNEQFF.

This clonotype is classed as medium-sized by frequency. The V gene is TRBV27, the J gene TRBJ1-2; there is no DNA to check the TCRdb D call of TRBD1. Germline V gives CDR1 MNHEY, CDR2 SMNVEV (reference sequence). CDR3 size: 15 residues. The CDR3 protein is CASSPLVSADYGYTF.

The V gene is TRBV2, the J gene TRBJ1-6; no DNA is available, so the TRBD1 call from TCRdb remains unchecked. This CDR3 is 13 amino acids long. CDR1 is SNHLY and CDR2 is FYNNEI in the germline V gene. CDR3 sequence reads: CATLGRGNSPLHF.

Measured by frequency, this clonotype is medium-sized. V is TRBV6-5 and J is TRBJ2-4; the TRBD1 assignment by TCRdb is unverifiable without DNA. Germline lookup yields CDR1 MNHEY and CDR2 SVGAGI. There are 13 residues in the CDR3. CDR3 in amino acids: CASSPDRGNIQYF.

This chain uses TRBV5-4 with TRBJ1-2; TCRdb calls TRBD1, which cannot be checked without DNA. This CDR3 contains 15 residues. CDR1 is SGHNT and CDR2 is YYREEE in the germline V gene (reference sequence). The CDR3 here is CASSLDLVAGNGYTF.

This clonotype is called medium-sized based on its frequency. This chain's CDR3 is CASGIKWNQPQHF. The chain has TRBV12-3 or TRBV12-4 and TRBJ1-5. The CDR3 spans 13 residues.

Judged by frequency, this clonotype is medium-sized (0.01 to 0.1%). The chain employs TRBV11-2 and TRBJ2-1. Germline V lookup: CDR1 SGHAT, CDR2 FQNNGV. This CDR3 region has 14 residues. CDR3 sequence: CASSFRSSYNEQFF.

Considering frequency, this clonotype is medium-sized. This chain joins TRBV20-1 and TRBJ2-1; TCRdb's D call, TRBD2, is unchecked because there is no DNA. The length of the CDR3 is 14 residues. The germline V gene encodes CDR1 DFQATT and CDR2 SNEGSKA (reference sequence). The CDR3 reads CSAYEAGFNNEQFF.

This clonotype is medium-sized (0.01 to 0.1%) by frequency. The chain uses TRBV7-8 and TRBJ2-3; TCRdb calls TRBD1, which cannot be checked without DNA. Germline V gene lookup returns CDR1 SGHVS and CDR2 FQNEAQ. CDR3 length: 17 amino acids. This CDR3 reads CASSLGPGQQRTDTQYF.

According to its frequency, this clonotype is medium-sized. The rearrangement links TRBV29-1 to TRBJ2-5; the TRBD1 assignment by TCRdb is unverifiable without DNA. Germline V gene sequence: CDR1 SQVTM, CDR2 ANQGSEA. The CDR3 sequence is 16 residues long. This chain's CDR3 is CSVEDHRGRIQETQYF.

The chain uses TRBV27 and TRBJ2-7; TCRdb selects TRBD1, and the lack of DNA leaves this call unchecked. The CDR3 extends over 14 amino acids. Germline V CDR1 and CDR2: MNHEY, SMNVEV (reference sequence). CDR3 region: CASSWTGDSYEQYF.

The chain uses TRBV15 and TRBJ2-7; TCRdb calls TRBD1, which cannot be checked without DNA. The CDR3 spans 15 residues. Per germline, CDR1 LNHNV and CDR2 YYDKDF (reference sequence). This CDR3 reads CATSKPGQGFYEQYF.

By frequency, this clonotype is medium-sized. The chain recombines TRBV28 with TRBJ2-5; without DNA, the TCRdb call of TRBD2 cannot be checked. The CDR3 extends over 15 amino acids. Germline CDR1 reads MDHEN; CDR2 reads SYDVKM. The CDR3 here is CASAVLADLQETQYF. The entire variable domain, with the rest obtained from reference TRBV28 and TRBJ2-5, is as follows: DVKVTQSSRYLVKRTGEKVFLECVQDMDHENMFWYRQDPGLGLRLIYFSYDVKMKEKGDIPEGYSVSREKKERFSLILESASTNQTSMYLCASAVLADLQETQYFGPGTRLLVL.

By frequency, this clonotype is medium-sized. The chain joins TRBV4-1 to TRBJ2-5; no DNA is available, so the TRBD1 call from TCRdb remains unchecked. The V gene's germline CDR1 is MGHRA and CDR2 YSYEKL. This CDR3 has 13 amino acids. The CDR3: CASSQDREETQYF.

The V gene is TRBV27, the J gene TRBJ1-6. In germline, CDR1 is MNHEY, CDR2 SMNVEV (reference sequence). This CDR3 has 14 residues. The CDR3 loop reads CASSVDPYNSPLHF.

According to its frequency, this clonotype is medium-sized (0.01 to 0.1%). The chain employs TRBV19 and TRBJ2-3; no DNA is available, so the TRBD1 call from TCRdb remains unchecked. The CDR3 runs 16 residues. Germline loops: CDR1 LNHDA, CDR2 SQIVND (reference sequence). The CDR3 is CATTGMFGGAADTQYF.

This clonotype ranks as medium-sized in terms of frequency. This chain uses TRBV4-1 with TRBJ2-7; the D call of TRBD1 rests on TCRdb alone, since no DNA is present to check it. The length of the CDR3 is 14 residues. Germline CDR1 reads MGHRA; CDR2 reads YSYEKL. The CDR3 spells CASSQGPSSGEQYF.

The chain employs TRBV20-1 and TRBJ2-3; TCRdb returns TRBD2, unconfirmable since there is no DNA. Germline assignment: CDR1 DFQATT and CDR2 SNEGSKA (reference sequence). The CDR3 runs 15 residues. CDR3 residues: CSAPRRGEGTDTQYF.

The J gene is TRBJ2-3, the V gene TRBV29-1; TCRdb gives TRBD2 as the D gene, but with no DNA this cannot be confirmed. The CDR3 totals 17 residues. From germline, CDR1 is SQVTM and CDR2 ANQGSEA. The CDR3 reads CSVLGLAGTGHPDTQYF.

This clonotype is called medium-sized based on its frequency. The chain joins TRBV5-4 to TRBJ2-1; TCRdb's assignment of TRBD2 cannot be checked, as there is no DNA. The CDR3 runs to 12 residues. Germline V CDR1 and CDR2: SGHNT, YYREEE (reference sequence). This CDR3 is CASSRESNEQFF.